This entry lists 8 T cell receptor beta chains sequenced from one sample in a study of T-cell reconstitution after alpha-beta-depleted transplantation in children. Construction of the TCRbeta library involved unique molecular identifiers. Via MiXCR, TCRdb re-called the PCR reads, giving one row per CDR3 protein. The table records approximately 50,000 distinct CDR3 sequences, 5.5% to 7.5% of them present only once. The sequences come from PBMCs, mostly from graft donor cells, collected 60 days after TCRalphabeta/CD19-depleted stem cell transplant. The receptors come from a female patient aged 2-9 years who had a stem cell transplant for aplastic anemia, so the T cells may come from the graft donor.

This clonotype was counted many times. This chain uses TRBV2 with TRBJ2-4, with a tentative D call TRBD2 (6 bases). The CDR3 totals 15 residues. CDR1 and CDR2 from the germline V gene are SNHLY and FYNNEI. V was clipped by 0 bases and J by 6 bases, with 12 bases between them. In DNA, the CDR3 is TGTGCCAGCAGTGAAGCTGGGACTTCTCGAAACATTCAGTACTTC. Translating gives CASSEAGTSRNIQYF. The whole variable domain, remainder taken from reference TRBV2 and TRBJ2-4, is EPEVTQTPSHQVTQMGQEVILRCVPISNHLYFYWYRQILGQKVEFLVSFYNNEISEKSEIFDDQFSVERPDGSNFTLKIRSTKLEDSAMYFCASSEAGTSRNIQYFGAGTRLSVL.

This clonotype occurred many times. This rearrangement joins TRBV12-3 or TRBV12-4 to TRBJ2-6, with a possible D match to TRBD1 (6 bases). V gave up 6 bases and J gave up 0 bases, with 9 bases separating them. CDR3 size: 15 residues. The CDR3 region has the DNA TGTGCCAGCAGCCTGGACAGCTCTGGGGCCAACGTCCTGACTTTC. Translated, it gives CASSLDSSGANVLTF.

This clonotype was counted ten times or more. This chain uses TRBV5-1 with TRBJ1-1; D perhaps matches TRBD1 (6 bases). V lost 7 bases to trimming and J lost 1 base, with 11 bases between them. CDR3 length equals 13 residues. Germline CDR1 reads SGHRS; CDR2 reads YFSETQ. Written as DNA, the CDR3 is TGCGCCAGCGCACCGGACAGGAACACTGAAGCTTTCTTT. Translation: CASAPDRNTEAFF.

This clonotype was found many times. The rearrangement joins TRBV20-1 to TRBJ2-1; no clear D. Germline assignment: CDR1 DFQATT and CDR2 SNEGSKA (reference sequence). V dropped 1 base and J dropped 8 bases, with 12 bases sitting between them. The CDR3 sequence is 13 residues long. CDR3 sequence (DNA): TGCAGTGCTAGAGCTGTTAGCCAGGATGAGCAGTTCTTC. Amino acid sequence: CSARAVSQDEQFF.

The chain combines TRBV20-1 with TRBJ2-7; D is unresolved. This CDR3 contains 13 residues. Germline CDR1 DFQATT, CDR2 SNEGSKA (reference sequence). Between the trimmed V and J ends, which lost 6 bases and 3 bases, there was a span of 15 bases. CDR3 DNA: TGCAGTGCCCTCCGATCGGACGGCTACGAGCAGTACTTC. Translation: CSALRSDGYEQYF.

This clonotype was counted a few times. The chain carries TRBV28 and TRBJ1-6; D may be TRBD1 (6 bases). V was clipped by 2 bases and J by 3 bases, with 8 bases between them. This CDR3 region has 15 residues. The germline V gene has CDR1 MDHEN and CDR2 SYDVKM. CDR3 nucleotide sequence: TGTGCCAGCAGTTTAGGGGGCCGCTATAATTCACCCCTCCACTTT. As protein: CASSLGGRYNSPLHF.

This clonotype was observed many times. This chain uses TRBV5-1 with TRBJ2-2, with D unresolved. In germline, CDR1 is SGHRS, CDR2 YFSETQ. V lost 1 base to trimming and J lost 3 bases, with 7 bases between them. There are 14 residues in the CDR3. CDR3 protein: CASSLMADTGELFF. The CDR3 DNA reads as TGCGCCAGCAGCTTGATGGCAGACACCGGGGAGCTGTTTTTT.

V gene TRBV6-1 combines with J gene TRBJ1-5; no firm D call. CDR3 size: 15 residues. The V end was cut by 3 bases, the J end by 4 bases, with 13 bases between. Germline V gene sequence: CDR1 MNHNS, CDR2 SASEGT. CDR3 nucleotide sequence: TGTGCCAGCAGTGACAGGCCCCTCGGAAATCAGCCCCAGCATTTT. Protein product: CASSDRPLGNQPQHF.